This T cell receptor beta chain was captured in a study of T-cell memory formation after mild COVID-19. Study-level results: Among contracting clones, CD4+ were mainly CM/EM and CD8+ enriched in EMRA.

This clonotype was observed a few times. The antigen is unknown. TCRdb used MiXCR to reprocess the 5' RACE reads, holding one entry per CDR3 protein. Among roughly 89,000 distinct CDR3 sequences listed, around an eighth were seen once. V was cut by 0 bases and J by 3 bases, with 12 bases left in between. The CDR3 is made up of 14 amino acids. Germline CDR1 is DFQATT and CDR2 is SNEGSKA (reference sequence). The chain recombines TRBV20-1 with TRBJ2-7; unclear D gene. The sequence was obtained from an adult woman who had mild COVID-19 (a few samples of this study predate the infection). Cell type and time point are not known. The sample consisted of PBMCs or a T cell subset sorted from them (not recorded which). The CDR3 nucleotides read TGCAGTGCTAGAGATTCGAGACACTTCTACGAGCAGTACTTC. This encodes CSARDSRHFYEQYF.